This T cell receptor beta chain appears in the sequencing data of a study of blood T cell repertoires in COVID-19. Across the study: Sites in the United States, Italy and Spain provided acute and convalescent COVID-19 samples.

It was during active infection that Seattle patients were enrolled and then longitudinally followed. Per the study methods: Reference gene primer amplification gave estimated nucleated cell counts. Data came from immunoSEQ multiplex PCR; TCRdb stores just in-frame clones and leaves some out. That table furnishes V, J and clone size, whereas the DNA furnished D and trimming. The sample yields 70,000 or so clones, about 85% seen once. The source of this sequence is a man aged 50 to 59 with COVID-19, enrolled during active disease. The sample was peripheral blood.

CDR3 residues: CASSEKEGGENEQFF. In DNA, the CDR3 is TGTGCCAGCAGCGAAAAGGAGGGAGGGGAAAATGAGCAGTTCTTC. V is TRBV3-1 (or the pseudogene TRBV3-2) and J is TRBJ2-1; TRBD2 agrees at 7 bases. The CDR3 runs to 15 residues. V lost 5 bases and J lost 7; bases outside the gene matches: 11. From germline, CDR1 is LGHDT and CDR2 YNNKEL (reference sequence).